This T cell receptor (beta chain) was recovered during a study of post-analysis software for immune sequencing data. About the research overall: As for disease course, relapsing-remitting, secondary progressive and progressive-relapsing multiple sclerosis were all included. Study outcomes and limitations: Significantly decreased normalized Chao1 diversity was recorded for multiple sclerosis patients relative to controls. Samples sharing a preparation batch grouped tightly together when assessed by F measure. Comparison of patients with controls showed five or six TRBV segments more frequent in patients, TRBV5-6, TRBV5-1 and TRBV20-1 among them.

Unique-molecular-identifier-tagged TCR beta cDNA libraries were used. Input populations of about 0.9 to 10 million T cells gave rise to a few hundred thousand cDNA molecules. TCRdb used MiXCR to reprocess the PCR reads, holding one entry per CDR3 protein. The table lists some 690,000 distinct CDR3 sequences, about 27% of them singletons. Germline CDR1 is DFQATT and CDR2 is SNEGSKA (reference sequence). Trimming stripped 6 bases from V and 6 bases from J, with 18 bases between. The CDR3 has 13 amino acids. This clonotype was seen a handful of times. Antigen: not known. The chain combines TRBV20-1 with TRBJ2-7, with D tentatively TRBD2 (5 bases). Sequenced input: blood. The receptor was derived from a girl aged 10-17 years with multiple sclerosis. The CDR3 sequence is CSAEGRGWSEQYF. As DNA, the CDR3 is TGCAGTGCCGAGGGCCGGGGATGGAGCGAGCAGTACTTC.